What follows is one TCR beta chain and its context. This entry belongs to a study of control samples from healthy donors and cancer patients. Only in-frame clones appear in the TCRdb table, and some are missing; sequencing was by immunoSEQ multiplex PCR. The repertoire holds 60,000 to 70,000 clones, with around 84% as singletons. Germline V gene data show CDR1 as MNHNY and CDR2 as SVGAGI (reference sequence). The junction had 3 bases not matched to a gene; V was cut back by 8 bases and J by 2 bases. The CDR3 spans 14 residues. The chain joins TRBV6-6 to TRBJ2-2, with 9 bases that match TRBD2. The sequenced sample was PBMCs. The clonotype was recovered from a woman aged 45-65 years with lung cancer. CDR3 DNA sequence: TGTGCCAGCGCTAGCGGGGACAACACCGGGGAGCTGTTTTTT. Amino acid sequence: CASASGDNTGELFF.